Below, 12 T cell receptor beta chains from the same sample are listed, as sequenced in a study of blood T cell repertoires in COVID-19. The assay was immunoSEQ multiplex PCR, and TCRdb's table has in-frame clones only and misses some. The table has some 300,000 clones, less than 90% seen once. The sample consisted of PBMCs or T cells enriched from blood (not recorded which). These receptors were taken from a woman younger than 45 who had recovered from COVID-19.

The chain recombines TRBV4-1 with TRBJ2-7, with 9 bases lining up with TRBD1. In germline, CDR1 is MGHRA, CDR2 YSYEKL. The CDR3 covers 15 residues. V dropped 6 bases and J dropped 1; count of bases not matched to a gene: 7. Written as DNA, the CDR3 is TGCGCCAGCAGTCCGGGGGACAGGGCATCCTACGAGCAGTACTTC. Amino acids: CASSPGDRASYEQYF.

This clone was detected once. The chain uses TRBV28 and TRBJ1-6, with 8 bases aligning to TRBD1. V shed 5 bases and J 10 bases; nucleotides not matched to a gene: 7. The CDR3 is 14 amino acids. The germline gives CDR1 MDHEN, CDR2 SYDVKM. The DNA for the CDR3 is TGTGCCAGCAGTCCACAGGGGGTCAGGTCACCCCTCCACTTT. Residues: CASSPQGVRSPLHF.

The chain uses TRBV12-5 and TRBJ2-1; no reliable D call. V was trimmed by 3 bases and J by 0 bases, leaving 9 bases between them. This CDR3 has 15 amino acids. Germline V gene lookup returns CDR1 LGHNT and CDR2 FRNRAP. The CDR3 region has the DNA TGTGCTAGTGGTTTTTGGCTCAGCTCCTACAATGAGCAGTTCTTC. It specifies CASGFWLSSYNEQFF.

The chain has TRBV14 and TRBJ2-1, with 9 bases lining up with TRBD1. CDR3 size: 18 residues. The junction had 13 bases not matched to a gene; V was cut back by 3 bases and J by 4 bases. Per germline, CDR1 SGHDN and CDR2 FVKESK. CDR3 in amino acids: CASSHGRRTGARYNEQFF. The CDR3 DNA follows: TGTGCCAGCAGCCATGGTCGCCGGACAGGGGCGAGGTACAATGAGCAGTTCTTC.

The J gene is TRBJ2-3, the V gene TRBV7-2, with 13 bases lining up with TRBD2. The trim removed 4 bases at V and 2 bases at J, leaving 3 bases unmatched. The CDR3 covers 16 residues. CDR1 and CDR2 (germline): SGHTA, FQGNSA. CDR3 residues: CASSSGLAGTTDTQYF. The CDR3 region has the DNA TGTGCCAGCAGCTCGGGACTAGCGGGGACCACAGATACGCAGTATTTT.

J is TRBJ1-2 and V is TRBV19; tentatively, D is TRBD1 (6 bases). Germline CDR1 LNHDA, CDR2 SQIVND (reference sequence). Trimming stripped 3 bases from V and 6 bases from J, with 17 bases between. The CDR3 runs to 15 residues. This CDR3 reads CASSIPRGGGDGYTF. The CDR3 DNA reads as TGTGCCAGTAGTATTCCAAGGGGGGGCGGAGATGGCTACACCTTC.

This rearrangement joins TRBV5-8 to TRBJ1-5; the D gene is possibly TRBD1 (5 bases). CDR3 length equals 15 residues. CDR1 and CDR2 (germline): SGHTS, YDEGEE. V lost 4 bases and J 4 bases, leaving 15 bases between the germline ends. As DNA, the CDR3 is TGTGCCAGCAGCCTTATTGGGGGAGGTAATCAGCCCCAGCATTTT. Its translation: CASSLIGGGNQPQHF.

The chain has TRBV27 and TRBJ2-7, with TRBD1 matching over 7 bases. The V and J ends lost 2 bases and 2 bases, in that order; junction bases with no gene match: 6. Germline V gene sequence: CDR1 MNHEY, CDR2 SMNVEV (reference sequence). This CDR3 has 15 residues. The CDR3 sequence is CASSLKGTAAYEQYF. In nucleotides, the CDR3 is TGTGCCAGCAGTTTAAAGGGGACAGCGGCCTACGAGCAGTACTTC.

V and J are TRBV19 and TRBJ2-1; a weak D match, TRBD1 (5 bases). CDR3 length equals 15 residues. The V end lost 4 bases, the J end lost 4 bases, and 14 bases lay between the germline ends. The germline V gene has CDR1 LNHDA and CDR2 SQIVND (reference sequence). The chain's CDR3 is CASSSRQTTYNEQFF. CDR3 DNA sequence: TGTGCCAGTAGTAGTCGACAGACAACTTACAATGAGCAGTTCTTC.

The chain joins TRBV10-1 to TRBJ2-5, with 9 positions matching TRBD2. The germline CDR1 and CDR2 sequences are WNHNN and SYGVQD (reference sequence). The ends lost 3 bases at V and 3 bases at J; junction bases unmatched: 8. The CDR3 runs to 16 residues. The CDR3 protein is CASSERLAGNKETQYF. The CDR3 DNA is TGCGCCAGCAGTGAAAGGCTAGCGGGGAACAAAGAGACCCAGTACTTC.

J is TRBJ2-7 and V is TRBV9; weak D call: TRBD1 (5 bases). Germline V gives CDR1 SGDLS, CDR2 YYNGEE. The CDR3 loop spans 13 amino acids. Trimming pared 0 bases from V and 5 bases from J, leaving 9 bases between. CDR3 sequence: CASSVGQGDEQYF. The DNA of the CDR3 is TGTGCCAGCAGCGTAGGGCAGGGCGACGAGCAGTACTTC.

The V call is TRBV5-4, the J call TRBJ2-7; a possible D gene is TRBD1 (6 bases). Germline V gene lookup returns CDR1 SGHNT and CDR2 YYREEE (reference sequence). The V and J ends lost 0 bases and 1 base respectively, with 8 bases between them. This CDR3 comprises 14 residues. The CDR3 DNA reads TGTGCCAGCAGCTTGGCAGGGGAGTCCTACGAGCAGTACTTC. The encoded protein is CASSLAGESYEQYF.